This is a list of T cell receptor beta chains from one sample in a study of monozygotic twins with cystic fibrosis. Clones were sequenced by immunoSEQ multiplex PCR, and TCRdb holds only the in-frame ones, with some missing. In the table there are tens of thousands of clones, 85% to 95% of which are singletons. Specimen: blood. The source is a boy under 10 years old with cystic fibrosis. The CDR3 runs from the conserved cysteine through the conserved F or W. Each record gives: D gene, V gene, J gene, CDR3 protein. A D gene is named only where the DNA matches it firmly.

d_call: NA; v_call: TRBV6-6; j_call: TRBJ1-2; cdr3_aa: CASGLYGYTF
d_call: NA; v_call: TRBV10-3; j_call: TRBJ1-1; cdr3_aa: CAISPDRMNTEAFF
d_call: NA; v_call: TRBV7-9; j_call: TRBJ2-6; cdr3_aa: CASTLGAGTGANVLTF
d_call: TRBD2; v_call: TRBV19; j_call: TRBJ2-7; cdr3_aa: CASSIGTRGGQEQYF
d_call: NA; v_call: TRBV2; j_call: TRBJ2-4; cdr3_aa: CASHLSRAGAKNIQYF
d_call: NA; v_call: TRBV10-3; j_call: TRBJ1-2; cdr3_aa: CAISEMAADVYGYTF
d_call: NA; v_call: TRBV14; j_call: TRBJ2-3; cdr3_aa: CASSPREGTGILDTQYF
d_call: NA; v_call: TRBV14; j_call: TRBJ2-7; cdr3_aa: CASSQAGFQAF
d_call: TRBD1; v_call: TRBV15; j_call: TRBJ2-3; cdr3_aa: CATSRDRDRGSTDTQYF
d_call: NA; v_call: TRBV2; j_call: TRBJ1-2; cdr3_aa: CASSGLSDYGYTF
d_call: TRBD1; v_call: TRBV2; j_call: TRBJ1-5; cdr3_aa: CASSGQGFENSDQPQHF
d_call: NA; v_call: TRBV19; j_call: TRBJ1-1; cdr3_aa: CASSKSRNTEAFF
d_call: NA; v_call: TRBV9; j_call: TRBJ1-1; cdr3_aa: CASSGSMNTEAFF
d_call: NA; v_call: TRBV7-3; j_call: TRBJ2-7; cdr3_aa: CASSLTKVRADEQYF
d_call: TRBD1; v_call: TRBV13; j_call: TRBJ2-1; cdr3_aa: CASSGRTGGNEQFF
d_call: TRBD1; v_call: TRBV4-2; j_call: TRBJ1-2; cdr3_aa: CASSQGVNRGRWDGYTF
d_call: NA; v_call: TRBV4-2; j_call: TRBJ2-2; cdr3_aa: CASSQDLRQTGELFF